A single sample is the source of the 17 T cell receptor beta chains below, sequenced in a study of cytomegalovirus exposure and HLA in healthy donors. The PCR used 60 Vbeta and 13 Jbeta primers. Clones were sequenced by immunoSEQ multiplex PCR, and TCRdb holds only the in-frame ones, with some missing. The sample shows roughly 180,000 clones, around 80% of them seen only once. The sample was PBMCs. These TCRs come from a girl aged 2-15 years in good health and CMV-seropositive.

The V call is TRBV28, the J call TRBJ2-6; 7 nucleotides align to TRBD2. The germline V gene has CDR1 MDHEN and CDR2 SYDVKM. The CDR3 totals 14 residues. The V gene end was trimmed by 6 bases and the J gene end by 5 bases; junction bases not matched to a gene: 4. This CDR3 reads CASSGGLRANVLTF. Written as DNA, the CDR3 is TGTGCCAGCAGCGGGGGGTTGAGGGCCAACGTCCTGACTTTC.

The genes are TRBV10-1 and TRBJ2-7; TRBD2 aligns across 14 bases. V gave up 3 bases and J gave up 2 bases; unmatched junction bases: 6. Germline V gene sequence: CDR1 WNHNN, CDR2 SYGVQD (reference sequence). CDR3 size: 17 residues. CDR3 sequence reads: CASSDPGLAGDTYEQYF. In nucleotides, the CDR3 is TGCGCCAGCAGTGATCCGGGACTAGCGGGAGATACCTACGAGCAGTACTTC.

V and J are TRBV14 and TRBJ1-1; the D is unclear. Germline V gene data show CDR1 as SGHDN and CDR2 as FVKESK. This CDR3 has 12 residues. The V end was cut by 5 bases, the J end by 3 bases, with 7 bases between. CDR3 nucleotides: TGTGCCAGCAGCATAGTAGACACTGAAGCTTTCTTT. Translated: CASSIVDTEAFF.

V is TRBV5-1 and J is TRBJ2-3; 13 bases align to TRBD2. With V trimmed by 4 bases and J by 6 bases, 8 bases remained unmatched. CDR1 and CDR2 (germline): SGHRS, YFSETQ. The CDR3 contains 16 residues. The CDR3 DNA sequence: TGCGCCAGCAGCCCTCGGACTAGCGGGGGCGGGGATACGCAGTATTTT. Translated, it gives CASSPRTSGGGDTQYF.

V usage is TRBV5-6 and J usage is TRBJ1-2, with 7 nucleotides matching TRBD1. Germline V gene sequence: CDR1 SGHDT, CDR2 YYEEEE. This CDR3 contains 15 residues. V shed 0 bases, J shed 5 bases, and the junction held 7 bases outside the gene matches. CDR3 residues: CASSLAGTDFYGYTF. In nucleotides, the CDR3 is TGTGCCAGCAGCTTGGCTGGGACAGATTTTTATGGCTACACCTTC.

This clone was counted once. This rearrangement joins TRBV6-6 to TRBJ2-7; TRBD1 aligns across 7 bases. J lost 0 bases, V lost 2 bases, and 7 bases had no gene match. The CDR3 is 16 amino acids. Germline lookup yields CDR1 MNHNY and CDR2 SVGAGI (reference sequence). The CDR3 DNA reads as TGTGCCAGCAGTTACCCCGGGACAGCCCGCTCCTACGAGCAGTACTTC. It yields the protein CASSYPGTARSYEQYF.

This clone was seen only a few times. The chain recombines TRBV5-1 with TRBJ1-6; 8 positions match TRBD1. V shed 4 bases, J shed 5 bases, and the junction held 11 bases outside the gene matches. CDR3 size: 17 residues. The germline V gene has CDR1 SGHRS and CDR2 YFSETQ. CDR3 DNA sequence: TGCGCCAGCAGCATTCGGACAGGGACGGGGGATAATTCACCCCTCCACTTT. It encodes CASSIRTGTGDNSPLHF.

The CDR3 region is CASSEGENTEAFF. In nucleotides, the CDR3 is TGTGCCAGCAGCGAAGGGGAGAACACTGAAGCTTTCTTT. This sequence joins TRBV9 and TRBJ1-1; D may be TRBD1 (5 bases). V shed 3 bases and J shed 1 base, with 7 bases lying between them. The germline V gene encodes CDR1 SGDLS and CDR2 YYNGEE. The CDR3 is 13 amino acids.

The chain combines TRBV2 with TRBJ2-3; D remains ambiguous. The V gene's germline CDR1 is SNHLY and CDR2 FYNNEI. The CDR3 totals 15 residues. The germline V and J ends were trimmed by 6 bases and 0 bases, with 13 bases remaining between them. In DNA form, the CDR3 reads TGTGCCAGCAGCCCCCTGAGAACTAGCACAGATACGCAGTATTTT. It specifies CASSPLRTSTDTQYF.

The V gene is TRBV29-1, the J gene TRBJ1-4, with TRBD1 identical over 11 bases. The CDR3 has 15 residues. CDR1 and CDR2 (germline): SQVTM, ANQGSEA. V lost 6 bases and J lost 1; bases outside the gene matches: 4. As DNA, the CDR3 is TGCAGCGTCTCCGGGACAGGGGGAACTAATGAAAAACTGTTTTTT. Protein product: CSVSGTGGTNEKLFF.

The rearrangement links TRBV5-6 to TRBJ2-3; 8 nucleotides match TRBD2. The junction had 9 bases not matched to a gene; V was cut back by 6 bases and J by 0 bases. This CDR3 has 16 residues. Germline assignment: CDR1 SGHDT and CDR2 YYEEEE. The CDR3 reads CASTLFRGGSTDTQYF. CDR3 nucleotides: TGTGCCAGCACCTTATTCCGGGGGGGTAGCACAGATACGCAGTATTTT.

This chain uses TRBV5-1 with TRBJ1-2; D remains unclear. The germline CDR1 and CDR2 sequences are SGHRS and YFSETQ. CDR3 length: 15 amino acids. Trimming pared 4 bases from V and 2 bases from J, leaving 15 bases between. The CDR3 sequence: CASSPEPQLNYGYTF. The CDR3 DNA is TGCGCCAGCAGCCCGGAGCCTCAATTAAACTATGGCTACACCTTC.

This chain connects TRBV28 to TRBJ2-3, with 7 bases matching TRBD2. The CDR3 spans 17 residues. V trimming: 4 bases; J trimming: 3 bases; junction bases outside the gene matches: 13. Germline V CDR1 and CDR2: MDHEN, SYDVKM. This CDR3 is CASSSLAATYFTDTQYF. In nucleotides, the CDR3 is TGTGCCAGCAGTTCCCTAGCGGCAACCTACTTTACAGATACGCAGTATTTT.

The V gene is TRBV2, the J gene TRBJ2-1; perhaps TRBD2 as D (7 bases). The CDR3 totals 15 residues. From germline, CDR1 is SNHLY and CDR2 FYNNEI. V was pared by 4 bases and J by 5 bases, with 15 bases between. CDR3 nucleotide sequence: TGTGCCAGCAGTGGGGTCGGGGGGCCAAACAATGAGCAGTTCTTC. Protein product: CASSGVGGPNNEQFF. Full variable domain (remainder filled in from reference TRBV2 and TRBJ2-1): EPEVTQTPSHQVTQMGQEVILRCVPISNHLYFYWYRQILGQKVEFLVSFYNNEISEKSEIFDDQFSVERPDGSNFTLKIRSTKLEDSAMYFCASSGVGGPNNEQFFGPGTRLTVL.

The chain uses TRBV13 and TRBJ2-5, with 9 bases lining up with TRBD1. The DNA end is more similar to TRBJ2-7, so the J call may be wrong. The CDR3 runs 15 residues. Germline lookup yields CDR1 PRHDT and CDR2 FYEKMQ (reference sequence). The CDR3 spells CASSAGGTGTYEQYF. In DNA form, the CDR3 reads TGTGCCAGCAGCGCAGGCGGGACAGGGACCTACGAGCAGTACTTC.

V gene TRBV6-1 combines with J gene TRBJ1-3, with 7 bases fitting TRBD1. The V segment lost 3 bases and the J segment 1 base; nucleotides outside the gene matches: 0. The CDR3 is made up of 14 amino acids. Germline V gene lookup returns CDR1 MNHNS and CDR2 SASEGT. This chain's CDR3 is CASSETGSGNTIYF. The CDR3 DNA reads TGTGCCAGCAGTGAGACAGGGTCTGGAAACACCATATATTTT.

V is TRBV20-1 and J is TRBJ2-5; tentative D call: TRBD1 (5 bases). Trimming took off 6 bases at V and 3 bases at J, with 8 bases between the two ends. This CDR3 has 11 residues. Per the germline V gene, CDR1 is DFQATT and CDR2 is SNEGSKA (reference sequence). The CDR3 region has the DNA TGCAGTGCCACCAGGGAAGAGACCCAGTACTTC. This encodes CSATREETQYF.